This TCR beta chain was retrieved from a study of blood T cell repertoires in COVID-19 (dated by TCRdb to 2018 to 2020). Describing the broader study: Samples covering the acute and convalescent phases of COVID-19 were provided by collaborators in the United States, Italy and Spain. The prospective study material was composed of cDNA or gDNA derived from T cells, B-cell-depleted T cells, or PBMCs. Subjects who had been exposed to COVID-19, were actively infected with it, or had recovered from it provided the deeply sampled blood TCRbeta repertoires that made up the dataset. The repertoires were released in a freely available public database intended as a resource for research on the immune response to SARS-CoV-2. The samples were drawn from two sources: the first 160 participants of the ongoing ImmuneRACE study, and 1,000 to 1,500 subjects contributed by 6 global collaborators. The sample metadata nearly always contained a de-identified subject ID, COVID-19 status, age in years and sex. Where available, HLA class I and class II types were obtained from metadata supplied by the sample provider rather than from assay-based typing. What the authors observed across the whole study: Clinical and demographic metadata were provided uncurated, with the amount varying by source and participant.

TCRbeta CDR3 regions were amplified from genomic DNA using the immunoSEQ Assay, a bias-controlled multiplex PCR. On the authors' methods: The number of nucleated cells in each sample was estimated from the amplification of reference gene primers within the assay. Sequence reads were collapsed and filtered to measure the absolute abundance of every unique TCRbeta CDR3 rearrangement. For each sample, productive Simpson clonality was calculated as the square root of Simpson's diversity index over productive rearrangements. TCRdb's version of the immuneACCESS table is confined to in-frame rearrangements and falls short of the full clone set. An unresolved V gene accounts for under half of the shortfall where checked; the remainder is of unknown origin. V, J and clone size were drawn from that table, and D and trimming were deduced from the DNA. The sample table records around 120,000 clones; about 89% of these occur just once. The ten biggest clones cover roughly 30% of the sample.

Comment on this clone: This receptor's antigen is unknown. The record has no base qualities; no much larger clone is one base away.

Whole blood was collected in K2EDTA tubes by collaborating institutions according to the institutions' own protocols. For TCRbeta analysis, collaborators shipped samples in one of three forms: frozen whole blood, isolated PBMCs, or DNA extracted from either of those sample types. The CDR3 numbers 14 residues from cysteine through phenylalanine. Of all the DNA, just the CDR3 is kept, 42 bases in frame from base 1. Via the germline V gene, CDR1 is MNHEY and CDR2 SVGAGI. V is pruned by 7 bases and J by 0 bases, leaving 6 bases of the junction without a gene match. The sequence came from a woman aged 65 to 85 with acute or convalescent COVID-19. Sample: peripheral blood. The sequence is built from TRBV6-5 and TRBJ2-7, with TRBD1 matching 7 junction bases. The sequenced DNA is TGTGCCAGCAAACTGGGACAGAGCTCCTACGAGCAGTACTTC. This is translated as CASKLGQSSYEQYF.